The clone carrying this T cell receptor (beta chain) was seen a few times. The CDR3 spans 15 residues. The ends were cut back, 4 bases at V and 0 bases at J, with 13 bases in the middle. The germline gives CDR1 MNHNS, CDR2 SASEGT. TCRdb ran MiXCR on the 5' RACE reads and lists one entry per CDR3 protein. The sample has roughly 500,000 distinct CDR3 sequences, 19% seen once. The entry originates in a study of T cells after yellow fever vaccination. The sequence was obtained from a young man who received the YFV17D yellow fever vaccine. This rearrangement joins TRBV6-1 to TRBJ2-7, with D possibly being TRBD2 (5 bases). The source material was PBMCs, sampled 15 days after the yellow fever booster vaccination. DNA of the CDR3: TGTGCCAGCAGTGCCTCATGGAGGAGCTCCTACGAGCAGTACTTC. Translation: CASSASWRSSYEQYF.